These T cell receptor beta chains were read from a single sample in a study of technical replicates of blood from a handful of donors. Sequencing used immunoSEQ multiplex PCR; TCRdb keeps in-frame clones, though not all of them. The sample contains about 88,000 clones, around 94% of which appear only once. The sample taken for sequencing was T cells isolated from PBMCs. Receptor source: a human donor in good health. The CDR3 runs from the conserved cysteine through the conserved F or W. D genes are given only for firm matches. Size is omitted from some rows. Given values are once, few, many or a class for expanded clones.

v_call,clone_size,j_call,d_call,cdr3_nt,cdr3_aa
TRBV28,-,TRBJ2-7,-,TGTGCCAGCAGTTTGTGGGGGCAGGGGCAGTACTTC,CASSLWGQGQYF
TRBV11-2,-,TRBJ1-1,-,TGTGCCAGCAGTCGACAGGTTTCAATCTTGGACACTGAAGCTTTCTTT,CASSRQVSILDTEAFF
TRBV9,-,TRBJ2-3,TRBD2,TGTGCCAGCAGCGTAGTAGGGGGGACTAGCGGGGGGACAGATACGCAGTATTTT,CASSVVGGTSGGTDTQYF
TRBV7-8,-,TRBJ2-5,-,TGTGCCAGCAGCTTAACGGCCTTCAGGGAGACCCAGTACTTC,CASSLTAFRETQYF
TRBV2,-,TRBJ2-5,-,TGTGCCAGCAGTGATGTAAACTCTGAGACCCAGTACTTC,CASSDVNSETQYF
TRBV6-5,once,TRBJ2-3,TRBD2,TGTGCCAGCAGGCGAGCGGGAGGTTTTACAGATACGCAGTATTTT,CASRRAGGFTDTQYF
TRBV7-9,-,TRBJ2-7,-,TGTGCCAGCAGCTTAGGGAGCTACGAGCAGTACTTC,CASSLGSYEQYF
TRBV6-1,-,TRBJ2-7,-,TGTGCCAGCAGTGCCAACCAGGGAACCTACGAGCAGTACTTC,CASSANQGTYEQYF
TRBV11-3,-,TRBJ2-2,TRBD1,TGTGCCAGCAGCCTTATCCAGGGGGCCGGGGAGCTGTTTTTT,CASSLIQGAGELFF
TRBV4-2,-,TRBJ2-7,TRBD1,TGTGCCAGCAGCCCCCTAACTACCAGGACAGGGAAGAACGAGCAGTACTTC,CASSPLTTRTGKNEQYF
TRBV5-1,-,TRBJ1-1,-,TGCGCCAGCAGCTTGGCGGGAGTAGGGCTGAACACTGAAGCTTTCTTT,CASSLAGVGLNTEAFF
TRBV7-6,-,TRBJ2-5,-,TGTGCCAGCAGCCGGACAGTAGAGACCCAGTACTTC,CASSRTVETQYF
TRBV5-1,-,TRBJ2-1,-,TGCGCCAGCAATAAGGGGAATTACAATGAGCAGTTCTTC,CASNKGNYNEQFF
TRBV19,-,TRBJ2-2,TRBD2,TGTGCCACGGGGACTAGCGGGAACACCGGGGAGCTGTTTTTT,CATGTSGNTGELFF
TRBV7-6,once,TRBJ2-2,TRBD2,TGTGCCAGCAGCGGTCGACTAGCGGGAATAGGGGCCGGGGAGCTGTTTTTT,CASSGRLAGIGAGELFF
TRBV7-9,-,TRBJ2-5,-,TGTGCCAGCAGACAGAGCGGTCAAGAGACCCAGTACTTC,CASRQSGQETQYF
TRBV6-6,-,TRBJ1-5,TRBD1,TGTGCCAGCAGTTACGACAGGGGGGACAATCAGCCCCAGCATTTT,CASSYDRGDNQPQHF
TRBV5-1,once,TRBJ2-1,TRBD2,TGCGCCAGCAGCTTGGGGGCGGGGGGTTCCTACAATGAGCAGTTCTTC,CASSLGAGGSYNEQFF
TRBV6-1,-,TRBJ1-5,-,TGTGCCAGCAGTGAAGTTGGGGCAAATCAGCCCCAGCATTTT,CASSEVGANQPQHF
TRBV30,-,TRBJ1-5,-,TGTGCGACAGGCGCCGTAAATCAGCCCCAGCATTTT,CATGAVNQPQHF
TRBV2,-,TRBJ2-7,-,TGTGCCAGCAGTGAATCGCGGAACTCCTACGAGCAGTACTTC,CASSESRNSYEQYF
TRBV5-5,-,TRBJ2-4,-,TGTGCCAGCAGCGAGGAGGCCAAAAACATTCAGTACTTC,CASSEEAKNIQYF
TRBV11-2,-,TRBJ1-2,TRBD1,TGTGCCAGCAGCTTAATAAAAGGACAGGCATACAGTGGCTACACCTTC,CASSLIKGQAYSGYTF
TRBV5-1,-,TRBJ2-3,TRBD2,TGCGCCAGCAGCTTGGCGCTAGCGGGAGTAGACACAGATACGCAGTATTTT,CASSLALAGVDTDTQYF
TRBV18,few,TRBJ2-7,-,TGTGCCAGCTCAGAGGACTCAGCCTACGAGCAGTACTTC,CASSEDSAYEQYF
TRBV2,-,TRBJ1-5,TRBD1,TGTGCCAGCAGGCCCCCGGGACAGGGTCTTAGCAATCAGCCCCAGCATTTT,CASRPPGQGLSNQPQHF
TRBV7-9,-,TRBJ2-2,TRBD1,TGTGCCAGCAGCTCCGTGGGGACAGGGGCCGGGGAGCTGTTTTTT,CASSSVGTGAGELFF
TRBV9,-,TRBJ1-3,-,TGTGCCAGCAGAGGACAGTCTGGAAACACCATATATTTT,CASRGQSGNTIYF
TRBV7-9,-,TRBJ2-7,-,TGTGCCAGCAGCTTACGGTTCGAGCAGTACTTC,CASSLRFEQYF
TRBV6-1,-,TRBJ1-2,-,TGTGCCAGCAGTGAACTAGGGGCGGGGTATGGCTACACCTTC,CASSELGAGYGYTF
TRBV28,once,TRBJ1-1,-,TGTGCCAGCAGTTTAACGGGTGGCACTGAAGCTTTCTTT,CASSLTGGTEAFF
TRBV2,-,TRBJ2-3,TRBD1,TGTGCCAGCGGGGGACAGGGAACAGATACGCAGTATTTT,CASGGQGTDTQYF
TRBV6-5,-,TRBJ2-2,-,TGTGCCAGCAGTTACAGGGGGTCGAACACCGGGGAGCTGTTTTTT,CASSYRGSNTGELFF
TRBV2,once,TRBJ2-3,TRBD2,TGTGCCAGCAGCCGGACTAGCGGGGGGTTAACAGATACGCAGTATTTT,CASSRTSGGLTDTQYF
TRBV4-2,-,TRBJ2-7,-,TGTGCCAGCAGCCAAGATCCGTCTAGTGGAATAAAGGTGCAGTACTTC,CASSQDPSSGIKVQYF
TRBV2,-,TRBJ2-5,TRBD2,TGTGCCAGCACCCCTGGTAGCGGGGGACGAGAGACCCAGTACTTC,CASTPGSGGRETQYF